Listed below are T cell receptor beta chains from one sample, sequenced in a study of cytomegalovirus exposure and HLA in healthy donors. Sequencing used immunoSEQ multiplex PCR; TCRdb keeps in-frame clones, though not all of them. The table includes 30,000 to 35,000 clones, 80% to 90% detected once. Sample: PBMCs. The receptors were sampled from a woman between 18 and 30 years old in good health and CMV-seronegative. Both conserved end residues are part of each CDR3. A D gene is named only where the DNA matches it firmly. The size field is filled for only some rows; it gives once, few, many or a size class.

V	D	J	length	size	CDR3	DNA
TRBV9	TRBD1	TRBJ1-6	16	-	CASSVQDRVHNSPLHF	TGTGCCAGCAGCGTCCAAGACAGGGTCCATAATTCACCCCTCCACTTT
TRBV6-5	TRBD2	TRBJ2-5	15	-	CASSYTSGTSGTQYF	TGTGCCAGCAGTTACACTTCCGGGACTAGCGGGACCCAGTACTTC
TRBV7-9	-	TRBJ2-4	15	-	CASSLVGGAKNIQYF	TGTGCCAGCAGCTTAGTAGGGGGAGCCAAAAACATTCAGTACTTC
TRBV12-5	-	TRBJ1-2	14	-	CASGFGDTGRGYTF	TGTGCTAGTGGTTTCGGGGATACGGGTCGTGGCTACACCTTC
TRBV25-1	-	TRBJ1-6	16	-	CASSESGGSYNSPLHF	TGTGCCAGCAGTGAAAGCGGGGGCTCCTATAATTCACCCCTCCACTTT
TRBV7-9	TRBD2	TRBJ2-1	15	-	CASSLSGRAESEQFF	TGTGCCAGCAGCCTTAGCGGGAGGGCCGAGAGTGAGCAGTTCTTC
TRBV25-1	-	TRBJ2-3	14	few	CASSGQSGRDTQYF	TGTGCCAGCAGTGGGCAGTCAGGGCGAGATACGCAGTATTTT
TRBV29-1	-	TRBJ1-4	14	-	CSVERGGIGEKLFF	TGCAGCGTTGAACGGGGGGGGATCGGTGAAAAACTGTTTTTT
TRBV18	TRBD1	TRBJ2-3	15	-	CASSPGQVSTDTQYF	TGTGCCAGCTCACCGGGACAGGTTAGCACAGATACGCAGTATTTT
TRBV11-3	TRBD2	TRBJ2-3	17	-	CASSPEFSGGYTDTQYF	TGTGCCAGCAGCCCCGAGTTTAGCGGGGGGTACACAGATACGCAGTATTTT